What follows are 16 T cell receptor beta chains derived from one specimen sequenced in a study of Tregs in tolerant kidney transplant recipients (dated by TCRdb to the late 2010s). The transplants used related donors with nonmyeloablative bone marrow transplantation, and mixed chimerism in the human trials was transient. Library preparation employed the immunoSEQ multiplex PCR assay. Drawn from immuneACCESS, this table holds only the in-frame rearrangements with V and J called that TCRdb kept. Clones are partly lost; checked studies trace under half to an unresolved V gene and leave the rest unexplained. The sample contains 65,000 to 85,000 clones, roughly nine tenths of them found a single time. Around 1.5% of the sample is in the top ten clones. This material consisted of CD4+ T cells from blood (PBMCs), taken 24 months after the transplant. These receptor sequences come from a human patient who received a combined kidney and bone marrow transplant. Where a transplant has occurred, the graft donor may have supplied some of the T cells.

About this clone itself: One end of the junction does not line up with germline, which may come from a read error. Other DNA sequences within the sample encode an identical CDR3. CDR3 amino acids: CAWSSGIANSPLHF. In DNA form, the CDR3 reads TGTGCCTGGAGTTCGGGGATCGCTAATTCCCCCCTCCACTTT. The chain recombines TRBV30 with TRBJ1-6; D is ambiguous. CDR3 length: 14 amino acids. Germline lookup yields CDR1 GTSNPN and CDR2 SVGIG (reference sequence).

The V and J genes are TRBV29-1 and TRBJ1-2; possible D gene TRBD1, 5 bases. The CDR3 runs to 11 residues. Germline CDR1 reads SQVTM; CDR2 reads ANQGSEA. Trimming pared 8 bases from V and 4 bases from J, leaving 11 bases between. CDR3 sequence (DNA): TGCAGCCAGGGAGGTCCCTATGGCTACACCTTC. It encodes CSQGGPYGYTF. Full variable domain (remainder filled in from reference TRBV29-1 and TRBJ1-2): SAVISQKPSRDICQRGTSLTIQCQVDSQVTMMFWYRQQPGQSLTLIATANQGSEATYESGFVIDKFPISRPNLTFSTLTVSNMSPEDSSIYLCSQGGPYGYTFGSGTRLTVV.

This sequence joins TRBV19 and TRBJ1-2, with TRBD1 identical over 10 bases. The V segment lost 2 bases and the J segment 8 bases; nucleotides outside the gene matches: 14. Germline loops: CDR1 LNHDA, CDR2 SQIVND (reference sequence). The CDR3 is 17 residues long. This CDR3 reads CASSIPVWTGGSSGYTF. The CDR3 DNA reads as TGTGCCAGTAGTATACCCGTTTGGACAGGGGGTTCAAGCGGCTACACCTTC.

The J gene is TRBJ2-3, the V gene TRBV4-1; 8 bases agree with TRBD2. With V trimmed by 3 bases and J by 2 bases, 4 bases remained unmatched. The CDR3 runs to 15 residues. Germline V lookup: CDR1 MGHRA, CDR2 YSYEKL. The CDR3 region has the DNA TGCGCCAGCAGCCAGATAGCGGGAATCACAGATACGCAGTATTTT. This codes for CASSQIAGITDTQYF.

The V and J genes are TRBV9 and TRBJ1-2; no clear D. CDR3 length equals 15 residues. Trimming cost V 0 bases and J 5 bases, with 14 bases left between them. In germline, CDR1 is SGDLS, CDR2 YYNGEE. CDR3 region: CASSVEQIPLYGYTF. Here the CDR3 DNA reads TGTGCCAGCAGCGTAGAACAGATTCCTTTGTATGGCTACACCTTC.

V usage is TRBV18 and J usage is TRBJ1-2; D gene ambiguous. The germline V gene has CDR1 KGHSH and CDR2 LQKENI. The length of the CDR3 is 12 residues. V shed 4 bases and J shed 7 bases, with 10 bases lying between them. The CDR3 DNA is TGTGCCAGCTCACTGGAGGATCGTGGCTACACCTTC. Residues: CASSLEDRGYTF.

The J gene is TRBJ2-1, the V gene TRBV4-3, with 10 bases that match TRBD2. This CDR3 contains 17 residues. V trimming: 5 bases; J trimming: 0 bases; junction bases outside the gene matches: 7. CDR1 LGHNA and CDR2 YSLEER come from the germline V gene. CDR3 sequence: CASSSTSGLSSYNEQFF. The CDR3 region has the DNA TGCGCCAGCAGCTCGACTAGCGGGCTGAGCTCCTACAATGAGCAGTTCTTC.

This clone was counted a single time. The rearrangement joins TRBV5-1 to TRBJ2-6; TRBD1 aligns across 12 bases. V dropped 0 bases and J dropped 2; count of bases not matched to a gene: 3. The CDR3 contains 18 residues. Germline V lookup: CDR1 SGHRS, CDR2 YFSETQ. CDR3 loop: CASSLGGTGGAGANVLTF. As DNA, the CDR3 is TGCGCCAGCAGCTTGGGTGGGACAGGGGGCGCTGGGGCCAACGTCCTGACTTTC. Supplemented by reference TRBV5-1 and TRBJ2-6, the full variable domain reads KAGVTQTPRYLIKTRGQQVTLSCSPISGHRSVSWYQQTPGQGLQFLFEYFSETQRNKGNFPGRFSGRQFSNSRSEMNVSTLELGDSALYLCASSLGGTGGAGANVLTFGAGSRLTVL.

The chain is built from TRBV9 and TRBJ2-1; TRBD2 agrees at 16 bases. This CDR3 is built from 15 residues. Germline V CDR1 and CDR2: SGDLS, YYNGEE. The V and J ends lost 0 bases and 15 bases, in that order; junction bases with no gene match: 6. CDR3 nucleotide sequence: TGTGCCAGCAGCGTAGTCGGGACTAGCGGGGGGGCCCTGTTCTTC. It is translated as CASSVVGTSGGALFF.

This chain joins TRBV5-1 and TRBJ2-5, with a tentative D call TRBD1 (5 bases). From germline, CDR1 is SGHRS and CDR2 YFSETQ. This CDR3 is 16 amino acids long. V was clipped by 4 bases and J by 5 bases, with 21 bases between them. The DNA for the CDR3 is TGCGCCAGCAGCCCCGCAGGGCAACGACTTCAGGAGACCCAGTACTTC. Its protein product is CASSPAGQRLQETQYF.

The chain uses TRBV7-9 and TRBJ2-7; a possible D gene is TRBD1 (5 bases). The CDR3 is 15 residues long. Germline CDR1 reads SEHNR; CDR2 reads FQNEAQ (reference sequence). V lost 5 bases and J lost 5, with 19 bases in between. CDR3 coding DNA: TGTGCCAGCAGCCCCGCCAGGGTTCCCCCCCACGAGCAGTACTTC. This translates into CASSPARVPPHEQYF.

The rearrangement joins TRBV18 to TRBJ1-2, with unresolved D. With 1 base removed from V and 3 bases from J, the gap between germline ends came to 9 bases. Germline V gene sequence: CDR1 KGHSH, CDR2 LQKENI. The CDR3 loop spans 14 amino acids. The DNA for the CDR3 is TGTGCCAGCTCACCACGAGGGCGGGACTATGGCTACACCTTC. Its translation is CASSPRGRDYGYTF.

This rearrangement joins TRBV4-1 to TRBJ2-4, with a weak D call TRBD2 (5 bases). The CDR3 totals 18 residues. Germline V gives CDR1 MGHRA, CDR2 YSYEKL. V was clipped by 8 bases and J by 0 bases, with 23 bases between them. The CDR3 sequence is CASEPGVPIRSAKNIQYF. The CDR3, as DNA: TGCGCCAGCGAACCCGGGGTCCCCATACGGTCAGCCAAAAACATTCAGTACTTC.

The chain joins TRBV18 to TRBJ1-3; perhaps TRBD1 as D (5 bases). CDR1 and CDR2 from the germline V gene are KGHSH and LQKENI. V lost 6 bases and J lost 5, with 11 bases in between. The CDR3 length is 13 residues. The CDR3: CASSATGRNTIYF. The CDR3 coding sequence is TGTGCCAGCTCGGCTACAGGAAGAAACACCATATATTTT. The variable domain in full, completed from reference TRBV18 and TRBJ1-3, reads NAGVMQNPRHLVRRRGQEARLRCSPMKGHSHVYWYRQLPEEGLKFMVYLQKENIIDESGMPKERFSAEFPKEGPSILRIQQVVRGDSAAYFCASSATGRNTIYFGEGSWLTVV.

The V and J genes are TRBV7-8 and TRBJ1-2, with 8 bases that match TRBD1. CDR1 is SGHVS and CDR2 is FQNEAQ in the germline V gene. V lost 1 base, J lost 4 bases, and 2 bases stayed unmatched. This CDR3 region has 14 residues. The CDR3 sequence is CASSLGTGGYGYTF. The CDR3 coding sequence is TGTGCCAGCAGCTTAGGAACAGGGGGCTATGGCTACACCTTC.

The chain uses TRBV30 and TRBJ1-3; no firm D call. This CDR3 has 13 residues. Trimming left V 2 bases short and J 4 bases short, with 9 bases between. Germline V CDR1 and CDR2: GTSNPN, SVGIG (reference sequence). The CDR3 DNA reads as TGTGCCTGGAGTACAGACGGCGGAAACACCATATATTTT. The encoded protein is CAWSTDGGNTIYF.